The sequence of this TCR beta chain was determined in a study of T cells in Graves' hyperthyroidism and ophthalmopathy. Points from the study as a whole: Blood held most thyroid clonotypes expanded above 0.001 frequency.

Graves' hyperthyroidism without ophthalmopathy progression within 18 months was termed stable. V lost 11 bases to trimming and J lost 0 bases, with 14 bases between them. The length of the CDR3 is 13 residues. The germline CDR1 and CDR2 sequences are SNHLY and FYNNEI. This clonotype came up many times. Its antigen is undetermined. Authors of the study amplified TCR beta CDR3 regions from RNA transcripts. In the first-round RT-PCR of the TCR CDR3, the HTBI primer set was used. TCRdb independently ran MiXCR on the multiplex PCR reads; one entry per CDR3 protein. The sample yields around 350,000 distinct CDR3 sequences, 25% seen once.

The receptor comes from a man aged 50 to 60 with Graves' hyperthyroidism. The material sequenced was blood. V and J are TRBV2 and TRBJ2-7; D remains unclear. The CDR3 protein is CAGMGSSSYEQYF. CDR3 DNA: TGTGCCGGCATGGGCAGTAGCTCCTACGAGCAGTACTTC.